Following are 25 T cell receptor beta chains from one sample sequenced in a study of T cells in localized non-small cell lung cancer. Sequenced by immunoSEQ multiplex PCR; TCRdb stores in-frame clones only, minus some. Found here are some 140,000 clones, roughly 90% of them singletons; the top ten hold over 1.5%. The sequencing used peripheral blood, collected before any cancer treatment. Receptors were obtained from an older female donor with stage I lung adenocarcinoma.

The chain carries TRBV5-1 and TRBJ2-2; 10 bases agree with TRBD2. Germline trimming cut 3 bases from V and 0 bases from J; bases unmatched to any gene: 11. The CDR3 contains 19 residues. CDR1 is SGHRS and CDR2 is YFSETQ in the germline V gene. The CDR3 DNA is TGCGCCAGCAGCTGGCTAGCGGGAGAAGGACAAGCGAACACCGGGGAGCTGTTTTTT. It yields the protein CASSWLAGEGQANTGELFF.

The rearrangement uses TRBV19 and TRBJ2-7; 8 nucleotides align to TRBD2. CDR1 LNHDA and CDR2 SQIVND come from the germline V gene (reference sequence). Unmatched junction bases numbered 5, after V lost 1 base and J lost 3 bases. The CDR3 has 15 residues. The CDR3 loop is CASSIVSGSDYEQYF. As DNA, the CDR3 is TGTGCCAGTAGTATAGTGAGCGGGAGTGACTACGAGCAGTACTTC.

This clone has just a few counts. The chain uses TRBV5-6 and TRBJ1-5; 7 bases line up with TRBD1. Trimming removed 5 bases from V and 7 bases from J; junction bases left unmatched: 9. From germline, CDR1 is SGHDT and CDR2 YYEEEE. CDR3 length: 14 amino acids. The CDR3 sequence is CASSFTGAGQPQHF. CDR3 DNA: TGTGCCAGCAGTTTTACAGGGGCTGGGCAGCCCCAGCATTTT.

The rearrangement uses TRBV2 and TRBJ2-3; 13 positions agree with TRBD2. From germline, CDR1 is SNHLY and CDR2 FYNNEI. J gave up 2 bases and V 4 bases, and 3 bases lay outside the gene matches. This CDR3 is built from 16 residues. The CDR3 nucleotides are TGTGCCAGCAGTGTGGGACTAGCGGGATTCACAGATACGCAGTATTTT. Residues: CASSVGLAGFTDTQYF.

This clone was seen only once. V gene TRBV25-1 combines with J gene TRBJ2-1; D is undetermined. The CDR3 extends over 11 amino acids. Germline V gives CDR1 MGHDK, CDR2 SYGVNS. Deletions cut 6 bases from V and 6 bases from J, with 6 bases between. The CDR3 is CASSQPNEQFF. In nucleotides, the CDR3 is TGTGCCAGCAGCCAGCCCAATGAGCAGTTCTTC.

The genes are TRBV5-4 and TRBJ2-7, with 8 bases aligning to TRBD1. The CDR3 runs 16 residues. Per germline, CDR1 SGHNT and CDR2 YYREEE (reference sequence). The ends lost 1 base at V and 2 bases at J; junction bases unmatched: 8. CDR3 in amino acids: CASSLNIGQGTYEQYF. The CDR3, as DNA: TGTGCCAGCAGCTTGAATATCGGACAGGGTACCTACGAGCAGTACTTC.

V gene TRBV27 combines with J gene TRBJ2-7, with 8 bases fitting TRBD1. CDR1 and CDR2 from the germline V gene are MNHEY and SMNVEV (reference sequence). The CDR3 consists of 15 residues. With V trimmed by 2 bases and J by 0 bases, 3 bases remained unmatched. For the CDR3, the DNA is TGTGCCAGCAGTTTAGTTACAGGGGGCTCCTACGAGCAGTACTTC. It is translated as CASSLVTGGSYEQYF.

The chain joins TRBV9 to TRBJ1-2; 8 bases align to TRBD1. Germline V lookup: CDR1 SGDLS, CDR2 YYNGEE. Trimming removed 0 bases from V and 6 bases from J; junction bases left unmatched: 4. This CDR3 region has 14 residues. The CDR3 DNA follows: TGTGCCAGCAGCGTAGTAACAGGGGGAAATGGCTACACCTTC. Its translation: CASSVVTGGNGYTF.

The chain carries TRBV18 and TRBJ2-1; 10 bases map to TRBD2. Germline V gene data show CDR1 as KGHSH and CDR2 as LQKENI. The trim removed 3 bases at V and 6 bases at J, leaving 5 bases unmatched. The CDR3 contains 15 residues. CDR3 protein: CASSPFVAGGNEQFF. The CDR3 nucleotides are TGTGCCAGCTCACCCTTCGTAGCGGGAGGCAATGAGCAGTTCTTC. Filled out from reference TRBV18 and TRBJ2-1, the complete variable domain reads NAGVMQNPRHLVRRRGQEARLRCSPMKGHSHVYWYRQLPEEGLKFMVYLQKENIIDESGMPKERFSAEFPKEGPSILRIQQVVRGDSAAYFCASSPFVAGGNEQFFGPGTRLTVL.

The genes are TRBV28 and TRBJ1-2; D is ambiguous. The CDR3 is 12 amino acids. Trimming cost V 4 bases and J 10 bases, with 13 bases left between them. The germline gives CDR1 MDHEN, CDR2 SYDVKM. CDR3 loop: CASSYEEQIYTF. CDR3 DNA sequence: TGTGCCAGCAGTTATGAGGAGCAGATCTACACCTTC.

CDR3 region: CASSFSVYDQPQHF. CDR3 sequence (DNA): TGTGCCAGCAGTTTTTCGGTTTACGATCAGCCCCAGCATTTT. The chain is built from TRBV28 and TRBJ1-5; no definite D call. CDR3 length: 14 amino acids. The V end was cut by 3 bases, the J end by 5 bases, with 11 bases between. Germline values: CDR1 MDHEN, CDR2 SYDVKM.

For this clone: The junction does not match germline at one end; this may be a read error. V gene TRBV7-7 combines with J gene TRBJ2-5; D call uncertain. This CDR3 is 14 amino acids long. Germline values: CDR1 SSHAT, CDR2 FNYEAQ (reference sequence). This CDR3 reads CASSPSRVGETQYF. The CDR3 DNA reads as TGTGCTAGCAGCCCCTCCCGGGTGGGCGAGACCCAGTACTTC.

This clone has at least ten counts. The gene calls are TRBV7-6 and TRBJ2-1; a possible D gene is TRBD1 (6 bases). CDR1 is SGHVS, CDR2 FNYEAQ, per germline. CDR3 size: 13 residues. V dropped 5 bases and J dropped 11 bases, with 16 bases sitting between them. CDR3 DNA sequence: TGTGCCAGCAGCGCACCGGGACACCTGAAGCAGTTCTTC. Its translation: CASSAPGHLKQFF.

The rearrangement joins TRBV29-1 to TRBJ2-3; D unresolved. The CDR3 is 10 residues long. V lost 7 bases and J lost 2, with 4 bases in between. In germline, CDR1 is SQVTM, CDR2 ANQGSEA. CDR3 sequence reads: CSAHTDTQYF. CDR3 DNA: TGCAGCGCTCACACAGATACGCAGTATTTT.

This chain links TRBV27 with TRBJ2-7, with TRBD2 matching over 7 bases. This CDR3 region has 14 residues. Germline V CDR1 and CDR2: MNHEY, SMNVEV (reference sequence). The trim removed 2 bases at V and 3 bases at J, leaving 4 bases unmatched. The CDR3 protein is CASSLLRELYEQYF. In DNA, the CDR3 is TGTGCCAGCAGTTTACTGCGGGAGCTCTACGAGCAGTACTTC.

This clone was found a few times. V gene TRBV6-4 combines with J gene TRBJ1-4; 8 bases map to TRBD1. Germline V lookup: CDR1 MRHNA, CDR2 SNTAGT. The CDR3 contains 15 residues. The V segment lost 6 bases and the J segment 8 bases; nucleotides outside the gene matches: 11. CDR3 sequence: CASSPGAGGIEKLFF. CDR3 sequence (DNA): TGTGCCAGCAGCCCGGGGGCAGGGGGCATCGAAAAACTGTTTTTT.

The chain recombines TRBV7-3 with TRBJ2-3; D might be TRBD1 (5 bases). The CDR3 sequence is 15 residues long. CDR1 and CDR2 (germline): SGHTA, FQGTGA. The V end lost 3 bases, the J end lost 3 bases, and 13 bases lay between the germline ends. Here the CDR3 reads CASSFDRGRTDTQYF. The CDR3 DNA sequence: TGTGCCAGCAGCTTCGATAGGGGTAGAACAGATACGCAGTATTTT.

The V call is TRBV28, the J call TRBJ1-4, with a tentative D call TRBD1 (5 bases). V lost 10 bases and J lost 13, with 22 bases in between. The CDR3 covers 13 residues. CDR1 MDHEN and CDR2 SYDVKM come from the germline V gene. The CDR3 coding sequence is TGTGCCACCTTGAGGGGAGGCTCCAACGGACTGTTTTTT. This encodes CATLRGGSNGLFF.

This clone was counted a single time. CDR3 DNA sequence: TGTGCCAGCAGTTACCGTGGGCTAGCGGATTCCTACGAGCAGTACTTC. Amino acids: CASSYRGLADSYEQYF. The chain couples TRBV6-5 to TRBJ2-7; TRBD2 matches at 7 bases. Germline assignment: CDR1 MNHEY and CDR2 SVGAGI. The CDR3 runs to 16 residues. V shed 2 bases and J 1 base; nucleotides not matched to a gene: 8.

This clone has just a few counts. The genes are TRBV2 and TRBJ2-7; D is possibly TRBD1 or TRBD2 (5 bases each). The CDR3 runs to 16 residues. Trimming cost V 6 bases and J 5 bases, with 23 bases left between them. Germline V gene lookup returns CDR1 SNHLY and CDR2 FYNNEI. CDR3 residues: CASSRGPSPKIDEQYF. CDR3 in DNA: TGTGCCAGCAGCCGGGGACCTAGCCCCAAAATCGACGAGCAGTACTTC.

A word on this clone: One end of the junction does not line up with germline, which may come from a read error. The chain recombines TRBV10-3 with TRBJ2-6, with D possibly TRBD1 on 6 matching bases. The CDR3 covers 16 residues. The germline gives CDR1 ENHRY, CDR2 SYGVKD. DNA for the CDR3: TGTGCCACCAGTAACAGGGAAGACTCTGGGGCCAACGTCCTGACTTTC. As protein: CATSNREDSGANVLTF.

The chain uses TRBV6-1 and TRBJ2-7, with 7 bases fitting TRBD2. The CDR3 covers 15 residues. CDR1 MNHNS and CDR2 SASEGT come from the germline V gene. The V segment lost 2 bases and the J segment 1 base; nucleotides outside the gene matches: 5. CDR3 DNA: TGTGCCAGCAGTGAATTCACTAGCGCATCCTACGAGCAGTACTTC. Translated, it gives CASSEFTSASYEQYF.

This clone was counted between two and nine times. This chain connects TRBV19 to TRBJ1-3, with a weak D call TRBD1 (5 bases). The CDR3 covers 13 residues. Looked up from germline, CDR1 is LNHDA and CDR2 is SQIVND (reference sequence). With 9 bases removed from V and 6 bases from J, the gap between germline ends came to 15 bases. The CDR3 region is CASRDLGENTIYF. The CDR3 DNA reads TGTGCCAGCCGGGACCTCGGGGAAAACACCATATATTTT.

V usage is TRBV10-3 and J usage is TRBJ2-1; TRBD1 matches at 8 bases. Looked up from germline, CDR1 is ENHRY and CDR2 is SYGVKD. V lost 5 bases, J lost 4 bases, and 4 bases stayed unmatched. This CDR3 has 14 residues. The CDR3 region has the DNA TGTGCCATCAGTTCACAGGGGGTGTACAATGAGCAGTTCTTC. Its protein is CAISSQGVYNEQFF.

This chain joins TRBV28 and TRBJ2-7, with TRBD2 identical over 7 bases. The CDR3 length is 18 residues. J gave up 2 bases and V 3 bases, and 16 bases lay outside the gene matches. Germline CDR1 MDHEN, CDR2 SYDVKM. The CDR3: CASSLTAGAIPQTYEQYF. CDR3 nucleotide sequence: TGTGCCAGCAGTTTGACTGCGGGAGCCATCCCACAAACCTACGAGCAGTACTTC.